This TCR beta chain was recorded in a study of blood T cells in healthy people across ages. The CDR3 is 12 residues long. This clonotype was recorded at least ten times. Germline and junction disagree at one end, which may indicate a read error. A sample-barcoded 5' primer and a J-beta primer mix were used in a second PCR of about 7 to 11 cycles. TCRdb reanalysed the 5' RACE reads using MiXCR and keeps one entry per CDR3 protein. In the table there are around 1.1 million distinct CDR3 sequences, more than 30% of which are singletons. Donor samples were obtained from healthy Caucasian individuals from Russia, aged about 6 to 100.

The sample comprised blood. The chain combines TRBV12-3 or TRBV12-4 with TRBJ2-1; 7 bases line up with TRBD2. This receptor was obtained from a man younger than 30 in good health. The CDR3 nucleotides are TGTGCCAGCAGTATAGCGGGCAATGAGCAGTTCTTC. Protein sequence: CASSIAGNEQFF.